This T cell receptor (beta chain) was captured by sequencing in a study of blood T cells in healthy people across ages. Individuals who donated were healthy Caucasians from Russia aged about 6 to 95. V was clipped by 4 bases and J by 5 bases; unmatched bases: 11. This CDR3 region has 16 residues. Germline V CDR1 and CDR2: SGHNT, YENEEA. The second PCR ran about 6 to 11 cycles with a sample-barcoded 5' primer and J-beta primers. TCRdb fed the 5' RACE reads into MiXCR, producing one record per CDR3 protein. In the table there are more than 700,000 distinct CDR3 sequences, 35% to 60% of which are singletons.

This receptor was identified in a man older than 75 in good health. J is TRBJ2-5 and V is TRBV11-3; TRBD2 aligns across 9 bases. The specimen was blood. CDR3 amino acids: CASSSHSAGGDETQYF. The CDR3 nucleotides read TGTGCCAGCAGCTCCCACTCAGCGGGAGGCGATGAGACCCAGTACTTC.